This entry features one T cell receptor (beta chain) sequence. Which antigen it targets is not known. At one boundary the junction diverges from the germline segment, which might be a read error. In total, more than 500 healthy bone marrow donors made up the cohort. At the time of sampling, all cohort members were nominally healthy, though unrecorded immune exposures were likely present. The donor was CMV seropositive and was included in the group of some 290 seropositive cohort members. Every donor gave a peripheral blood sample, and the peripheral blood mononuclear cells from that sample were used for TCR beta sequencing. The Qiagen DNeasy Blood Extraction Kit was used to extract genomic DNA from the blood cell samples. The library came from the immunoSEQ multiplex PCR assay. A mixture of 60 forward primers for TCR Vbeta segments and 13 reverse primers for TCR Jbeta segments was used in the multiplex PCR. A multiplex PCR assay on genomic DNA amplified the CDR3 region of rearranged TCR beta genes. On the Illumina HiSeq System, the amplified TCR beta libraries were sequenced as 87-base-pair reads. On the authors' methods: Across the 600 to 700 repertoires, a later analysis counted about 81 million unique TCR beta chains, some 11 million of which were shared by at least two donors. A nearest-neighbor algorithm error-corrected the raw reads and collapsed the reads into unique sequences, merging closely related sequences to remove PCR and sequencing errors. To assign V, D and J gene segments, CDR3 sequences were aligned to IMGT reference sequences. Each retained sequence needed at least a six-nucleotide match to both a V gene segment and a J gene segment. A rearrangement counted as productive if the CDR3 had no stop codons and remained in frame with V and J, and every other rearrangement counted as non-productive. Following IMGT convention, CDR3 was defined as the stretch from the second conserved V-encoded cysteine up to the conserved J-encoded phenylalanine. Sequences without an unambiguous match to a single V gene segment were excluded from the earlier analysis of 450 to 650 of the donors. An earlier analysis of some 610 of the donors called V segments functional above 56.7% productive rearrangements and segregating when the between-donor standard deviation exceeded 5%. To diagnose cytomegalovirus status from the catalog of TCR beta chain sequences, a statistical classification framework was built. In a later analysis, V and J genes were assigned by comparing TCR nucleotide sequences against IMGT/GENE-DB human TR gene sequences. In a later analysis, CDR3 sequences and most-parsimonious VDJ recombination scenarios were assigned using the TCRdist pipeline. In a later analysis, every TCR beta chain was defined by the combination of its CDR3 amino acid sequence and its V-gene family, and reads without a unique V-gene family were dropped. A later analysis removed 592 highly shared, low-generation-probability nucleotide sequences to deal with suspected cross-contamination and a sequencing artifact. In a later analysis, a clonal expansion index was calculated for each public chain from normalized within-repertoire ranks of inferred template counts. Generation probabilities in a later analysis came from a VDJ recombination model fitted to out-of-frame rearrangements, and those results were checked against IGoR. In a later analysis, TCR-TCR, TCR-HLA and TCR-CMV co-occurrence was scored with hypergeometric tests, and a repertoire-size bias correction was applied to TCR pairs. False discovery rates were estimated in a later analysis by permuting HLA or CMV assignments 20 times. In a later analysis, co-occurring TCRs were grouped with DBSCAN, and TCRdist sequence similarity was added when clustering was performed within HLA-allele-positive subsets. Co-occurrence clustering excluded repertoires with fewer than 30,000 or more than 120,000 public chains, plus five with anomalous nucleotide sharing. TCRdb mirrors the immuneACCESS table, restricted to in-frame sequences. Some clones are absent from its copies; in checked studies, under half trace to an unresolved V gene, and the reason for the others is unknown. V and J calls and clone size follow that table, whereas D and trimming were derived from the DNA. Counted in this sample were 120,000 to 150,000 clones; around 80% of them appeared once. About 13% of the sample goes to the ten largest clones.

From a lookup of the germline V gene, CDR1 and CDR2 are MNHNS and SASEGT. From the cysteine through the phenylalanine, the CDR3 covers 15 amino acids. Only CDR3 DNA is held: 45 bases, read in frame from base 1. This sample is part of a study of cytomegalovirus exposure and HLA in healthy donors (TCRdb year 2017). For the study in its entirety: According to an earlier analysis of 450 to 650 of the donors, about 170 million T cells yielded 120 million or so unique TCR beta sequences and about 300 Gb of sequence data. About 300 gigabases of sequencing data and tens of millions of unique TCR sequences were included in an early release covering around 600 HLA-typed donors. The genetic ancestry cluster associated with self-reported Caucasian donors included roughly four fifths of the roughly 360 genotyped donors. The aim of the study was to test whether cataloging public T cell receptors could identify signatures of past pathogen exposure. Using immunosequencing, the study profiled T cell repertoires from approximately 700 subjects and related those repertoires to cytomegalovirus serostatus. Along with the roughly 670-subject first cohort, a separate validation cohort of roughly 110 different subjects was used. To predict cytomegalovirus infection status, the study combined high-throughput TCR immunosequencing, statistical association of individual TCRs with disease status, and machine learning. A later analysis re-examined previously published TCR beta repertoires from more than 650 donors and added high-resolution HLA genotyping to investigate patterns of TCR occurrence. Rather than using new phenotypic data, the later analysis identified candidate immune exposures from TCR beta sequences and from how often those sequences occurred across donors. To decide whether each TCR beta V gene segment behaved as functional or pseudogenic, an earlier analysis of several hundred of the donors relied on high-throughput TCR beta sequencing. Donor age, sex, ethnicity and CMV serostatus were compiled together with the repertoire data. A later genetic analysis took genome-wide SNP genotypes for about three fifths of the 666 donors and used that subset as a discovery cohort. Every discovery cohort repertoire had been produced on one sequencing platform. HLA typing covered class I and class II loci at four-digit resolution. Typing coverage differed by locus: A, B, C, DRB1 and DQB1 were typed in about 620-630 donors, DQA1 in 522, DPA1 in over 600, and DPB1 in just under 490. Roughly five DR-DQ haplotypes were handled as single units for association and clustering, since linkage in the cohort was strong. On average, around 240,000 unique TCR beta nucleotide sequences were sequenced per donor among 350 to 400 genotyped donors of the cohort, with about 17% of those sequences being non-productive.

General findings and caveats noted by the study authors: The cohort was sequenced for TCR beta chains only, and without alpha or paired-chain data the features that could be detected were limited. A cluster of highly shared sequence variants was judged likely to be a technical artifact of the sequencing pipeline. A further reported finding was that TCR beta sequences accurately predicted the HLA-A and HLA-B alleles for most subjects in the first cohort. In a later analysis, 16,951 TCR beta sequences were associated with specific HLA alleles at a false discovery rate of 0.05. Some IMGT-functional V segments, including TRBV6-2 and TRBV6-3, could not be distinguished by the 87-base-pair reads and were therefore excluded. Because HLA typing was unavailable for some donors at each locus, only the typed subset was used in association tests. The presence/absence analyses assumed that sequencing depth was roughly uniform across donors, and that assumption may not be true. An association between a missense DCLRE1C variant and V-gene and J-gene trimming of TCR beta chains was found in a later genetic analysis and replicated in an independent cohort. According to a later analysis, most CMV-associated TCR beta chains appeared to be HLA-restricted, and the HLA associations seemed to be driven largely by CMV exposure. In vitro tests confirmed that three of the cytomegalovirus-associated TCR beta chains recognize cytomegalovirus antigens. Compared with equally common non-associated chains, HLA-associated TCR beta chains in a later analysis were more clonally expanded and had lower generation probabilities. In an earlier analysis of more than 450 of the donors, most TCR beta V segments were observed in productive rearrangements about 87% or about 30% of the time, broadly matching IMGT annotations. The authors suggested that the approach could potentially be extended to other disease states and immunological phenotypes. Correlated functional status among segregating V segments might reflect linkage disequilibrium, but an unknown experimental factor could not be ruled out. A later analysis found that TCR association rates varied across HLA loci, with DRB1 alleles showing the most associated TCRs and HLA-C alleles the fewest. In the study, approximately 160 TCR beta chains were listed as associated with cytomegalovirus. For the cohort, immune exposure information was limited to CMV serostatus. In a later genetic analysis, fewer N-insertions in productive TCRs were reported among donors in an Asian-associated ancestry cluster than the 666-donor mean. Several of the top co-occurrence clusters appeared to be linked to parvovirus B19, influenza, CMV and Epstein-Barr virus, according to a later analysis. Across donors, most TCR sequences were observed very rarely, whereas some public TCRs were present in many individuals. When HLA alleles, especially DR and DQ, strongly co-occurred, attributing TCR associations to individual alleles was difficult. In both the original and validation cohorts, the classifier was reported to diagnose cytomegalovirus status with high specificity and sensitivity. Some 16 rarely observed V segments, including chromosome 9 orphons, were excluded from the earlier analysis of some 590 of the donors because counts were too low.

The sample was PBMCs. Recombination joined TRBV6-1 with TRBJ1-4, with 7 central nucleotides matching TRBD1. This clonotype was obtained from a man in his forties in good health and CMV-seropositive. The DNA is TGTGCCAGCCGGACAGGACCTGGTGGTAATGAAAAACTGTCTTTT. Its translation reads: CASRTGPGGNEKLSF.